This T cell receptor (beta chain) stems from a study of graft-versus-host responses after intestinal transplantation. Per the germline V gene, CDR1 is MNHEY and CDR2 is SVGAGI. This CDR3 spans 14 amino acids. Trimming stripped 4 bases from V and 9 bases from J, with 13 bases between. TCRdb's copy holds only in-frame clones and misses some; the assay was immunoSEQ multiplex PCR. This sample has fewer than 70,000 clones; approximately 92% occur once, and the top ten carry 6.5% to 8.5%. The sample in question was bone marrow, obtained 700 to 850 days after intestinal transplantation. This TCR was recovered from a human patient who received an intestinal transplant, so some T cells may come from the graft donor. This chain connects TRBV6-5 to TRBJ1-6; a possible D gene is TRBD1 (5 bases). CDR3 protein: CASSFTGTRSPLHF. The CDR3 DNA reads TGTGCCAGCAGTTTTACCGGGACGCGTTCACCCCTCCACTTT.